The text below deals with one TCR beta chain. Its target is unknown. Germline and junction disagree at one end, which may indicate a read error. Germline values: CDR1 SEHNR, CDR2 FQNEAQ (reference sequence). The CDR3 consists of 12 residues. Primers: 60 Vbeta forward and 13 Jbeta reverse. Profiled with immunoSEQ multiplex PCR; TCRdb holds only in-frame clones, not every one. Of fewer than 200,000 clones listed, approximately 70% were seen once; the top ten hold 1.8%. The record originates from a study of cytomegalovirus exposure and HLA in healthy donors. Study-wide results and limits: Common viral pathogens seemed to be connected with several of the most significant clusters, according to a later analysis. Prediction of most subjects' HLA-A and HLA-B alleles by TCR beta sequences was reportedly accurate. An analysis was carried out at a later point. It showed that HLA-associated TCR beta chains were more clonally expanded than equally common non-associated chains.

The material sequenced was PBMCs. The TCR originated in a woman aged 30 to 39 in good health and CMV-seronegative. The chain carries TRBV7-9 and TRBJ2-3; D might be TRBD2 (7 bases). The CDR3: CASSPRLGGTTF. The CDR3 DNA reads TGTGCCAGCAGCCCAAGACTCGGGGGGACAACTTTT.